This T cell receptor beta chain was captured in a study of T-cell reconstitution after alpha-beta-depleted transplantation in children. There are a few counts of this clonotype. Germline V lookup: CDR1 DFQATT, CDR2 SNEGSKA (reference sequence). V shed 6 bases and J shed 3 bases, with 12 bases lying between them. The CDR3 sequence is 12 residues long. The library targeted TCRbeta and was prepared with unique molecular identifiers. Using its own MiXCR run on the PCR reads, TCRdb lists one record per CDR3 protein. The table records 200,000 to 250,000 distinct CDR3 sequences, roughly 24% of them present only once.

Sequencing was performed on PBMCs, taken before TCRalphabeta/CD19-depleted stem cell transplant. This clonotype originated in a girl aged 2-10 years with Fanconi anemia, due to receive a stem cell transplant. V usage is TRBV20-1 and J usage is TRBJ2-7; D is possibly TRBD1 (5 bases). The CDR3 loop reads CSALTDNYEQYF. The CDR3 DNA is TGCAGTGCCCTGACAGACAACTACGAGCAGTACTTC.